This paragraph covers one T cell receptor (beta chain) sequence. The data were produced by immunoSEQ multiplex PCR, yet TCRdb's version contains in-frame clones alone and is incomplete. The table has about 220,000 clones, roughly 84% seen once. The CDR3 spans 15 residues. Germline loops: CDR1 SGHRS, CDR2 YFSETQ. With V trimmed by 1 base and J by 0 bases, 1 base remained unmatched. The data were taken from a study of blood T cell repertoires in COVID-19. Study-wide background: Spain, Italy and the United States supplied samples that represented acute and convalescent COVID-19.

The source is a man aged 25 to 45 with active or convalescent COVID-19. The genes are TRBV5-1 and TRBJ2-1, with 7 bases that match TRBD1. Sequenced material: peripheral blood. Here the CDR3 DNA reads TGCGCCAGCAGCTTGTCAGGGGGCTCCTACAATGAGCAGTTCTTC. Its protein is CASSLSGGSYNEQFF.